The present TCR beta chain was sequenced within a study of T cells after yellow fever vaccination. Whole-study context: The authors prepared low-cell-number fractions using SMART-Seq v4 Ultra Low Input.

This clonotype has a handful of counts. TCRdb re-derived calls from the 5' RACE reads in MiXCR, one entry per CDR3 protein. The sample lists hundreds of thousands of distinct CDR3 sequences, roughly 5.6% seen once, with around 3.5% in the top ten. The CDR3 is made up of 10 amino acids. CDR1 and CDR2 from the germline V gene are KGHDR and SFDVKD. V lost 10 bases and J 6 bases, leaving 6 bases between the germline ends. Sequencing used CD4+ T cells sorted from PBMCs, obtained on the day of the yellow fever booster vaccination. The TCR originated in a man between 18 and 35 years old who received the YFV17D yellow fever vaccine. The chain is built from TRBV24-1 and TRBJ1-5; D is unclear. CDR3 in DNA: TGTGCCACTCTAGGTCAGCCCCAGCATTTT. Residues: CATLGQPQHF.